The clone carrying this TCR beta chain was counted only a few times. Its antigen remains unknown. The data originate from a study of cytomegalovirus exposure and HLA in healthy donors. The study's findings and limits: Later, an analysis found that common viral pathogens appeared to be linked with several of the most significant clusters.

Despite likely unrecorded immune exposures, the donors were nominally healthy at the time of sampling. Germline V lookup: CDR1 SGHRS, CDR2 YFSETQ. V gave up 3 bases and J gave up 4 bases; unmatched junction bases: 3. The CDR3 covers 14 residues. Primers for the PCR totalled 60 Vbeta and 13 Jbeta. Profiled with immunoSEQ multiplex PCR; TCRdb holds only in-frame clones, not every one. The table shows under 150,000 clones, with 70% to 80% occurring only once. What was sequenced was PBMCs. The chain couples TRBV5-1 to TRBJ1-4, with TRBD1 identical over 7 bases. The clonotype was recovered from a woman in her forties in good health and CMV-seropositive. The CDR3 nucleotides are TGCGCCAGCAGCTCGGGACAGATTAATGAAAAACTGTTTTTT. Translated: CASSSGQINEKLFF.